Each of the 9 T cell receptor beta chains below was sequenced from the same sample in a study of blood T cells in healthy people across ages. For the second PCR, which ran for 7 to 11 cycles, a sample-barcoded 5' primer and a J-beta primer mix were used. MiXCR, run by TCRdb on the 5' RACE reads, gives a single entry per CDR3 protein. The data show fewer than 900,000 distinct CDR3 sequences, roughly 44% seen once. Input material: blood. The receptors stem from a woman aged 55-69 years in good health.

The V gene is TRBV7-3, the J gene TRBJ2-5; D may be TRBD2 (6 bases). CDR1 SGHTA and CDR2 FQGTGA come from the germline V gene. The length of the CDR3 is 16 residues. Deletions cut 0 bases from V and 11 bases from J, with 22 bases between. The CDR3 sequence: CASSLTLMAGFNEQYF. CDR3 nucleotides: TGTGCCAGCAGCTTAACGTTAATGGCGGGGTTCAATGAGCAGTACTTC.

On this clonotype itself: A clone one base away is much larger, so this may be a read error. The chain uses TRBV10-3 and TRBJ2-3; weak D call: TRBD2 (5 bases). In germline, CDR1 is ENHRY, CDR2 SYGVKD. CDR3 size: 14 residues. The CDR3 DNA follows: TGTGCCTTCAGTGTCCGAGGGAACACAGATACGCAGTATTTT. It is translated as CAFSVRGNTDTQYF.

This clonotype has just a few counts. CDR3 DNA: TGTGCCAGCAGCCAAATTCCCCTTACGCAGTATTTT. It yields the protein CASSQIPLTQYF. This chain joins TRBV7-2 and TRBJ2-3, with no clear D. Looked up from germline, CDR1 is SGHTA and CDR2 is FQGNSA. The CDR3 covers 12 residues. Between the trimmed V and J ends, which lost 5 bases and 8 bases, there was a span of 11 bases. The full variable domain, in which reference TRBV7-2 and TRBJ2-3 provide the parts outside the CDR3, is GAGVSQSPSNKVTEKGKDVELRCDPISGHTALYWYRQSLGQGLEFLIYFQGNSAPDKSGLPSDRFSAERTGGSVSTLTIQRTQQEDSAVYLCASSQIPLTQYFGPGTRLTVL.

The chain carries TRBV20-1 and TRBJ2-4, with 16 bases matching TRBD2. V shed 0 bases, J shed 13 bases, and the junction held 6 bases outside the gene matches. Germline values: CDR1 DFQATT, CDR2 SNEGSKA (reference sequence). The CDR3 covers 15 residues. This CDR3 reads CSARDPGLAGGIQYF. The CDR3 nucleotides read TGCAGTGCTAGAGACCCGGGACTAGCGGGAGGGATACAGTACTTC.

In the case of this clonotype: With a much larger clone just one base away, this may be a read error. V usage is TRBV30 and J usage is TRBJ2-3, with unresolved D. The CDR3 loop spans 11 amino acids. Germline V gene lookup returns CDR1 GTSNPN and CDR2 SVGIG (reference sequence). The CDR3 spells CTWSARDTQYF. The CDR3 nucleotides are TGTACCTGGAGTGCACGAGATACGCAGTATTTT.

This chain connects TRBV20-1 to TRBJ2-3; 7 nucleotides align to TRBD2. The germline V gene has CDR1 DFQATT and CDR2 SNEGSKA (reference sequence). This CDR3 comprises 14 residues. This CDR3 is CNSGTTGKEDTQYF. The CDR3 nucleotides read TGCAACTCCGGGACTACCGGGAAGGAGGATACGCAGTATTTT.

The V and J genes are TRBV5-1 and TRBJ2-3; TRBD1 matches at 8 bases. The trim removed 7 bases at V and 3 bases at J, leaving 1 base unmatched. This CDR3 is built from 12 residues. Germline V gene sequence: CDR1 SGHRS, CDR2 YFSETQ. CDR3 loop: CASDRGTDTQYF. In DNA, the CDR3 is TGCGCCAGCGACAGGGGAACAGATACGCAGTATTTT. The variable domain in full, with the rest retrieved from reference TRBV5-1 and TRBJ2-3, is KAGVTQTPRYLIKTRGQQVTLSCSPISGHRSVSWYQQTPGQGLQFLFEYFSETQRNKGNFPGRFSGRQFSNSRSEMNVSTLELGDSALYLCASDRGTDTQYFGPGTRLTVL.

DNA of the CDR3: TGCAGTGCCGAGACAGGCGCAGATACGCAGTATTTT. It translates to CSAETGADTQYF. V and J are TRBV20-1 and TRBJ2-3; D might be TRBD1 (6 bases). V lost 6 bases and J lost 4, with 11 bases in between. Germline V gene sequence: CDR1 DFQATT, CDR2 SNEGSKA (reference sequence). The CDR3 is 12 amino acids.

This clonotype has ten or more counts. This chain uses TRBV20-1 with TRBJ1-5, with D possibly matching TRBD1 (6 bases). CDR1 and CDR2 from the germline V gene are DFQATT and SNEGSKA (reference sequence). The CDR3 contains 14 residues. V lost 5 bases and J lost 4, with 15 bases in between. The CDR3, as DNA: TGCAGTGCTGCCCGACCCCAGGGGAATCAGCCCCAGCATTTT. This encodes CSAARPQGNQPQHF.